The subject of this entry is one TCR beta chain. Trimming pared 4 bases from V and 1 base from J, leaving 18 bases between. From germline, CDR1 is SEHNR and CDR2 FQNEAQ (reference sequence). The CDR3 consists of 17 residues. These data belong to a study of identical twins. MiXCR, run by TCRdb on the 5' RACE reads, gives a single entry per CDR3 protein. The data show 240,000 or so distinct CDR3 sequences, 7% seen once. This same sample was also part of a study on yellow fever vaccine responses in identical twins.

V gene TRBV7-9 combines with J gene TRBJ2-3; D gene unclear. Sequences were obtained from memory (CD45RO+) T cells sorted from blood. This receptor was identified in a young woman in good health. This CDR3 reads CASSSRVALDGTDTQYF. The CDR3 DNA reads TGTGCCAGCAGCTCAAGGGTAGCCTTGGACGGCACAGATACGCAGTATTTT.